These T cell receptor beta chains were read from a single sample in a study of OX40 agonist ivuxolimab in advanced cancers. The protocol was immunoSEQ multiplex PCR, while the TCRdb copy is restricted to in-frame clones and leaves out a portion. In the table there are 85,000 to 95,000 clones, roughly nine tenths of which are singletons. The specimen comprised CD4+ or CD8+ T cells sorted from blood, sampled in a trial of the OX40 agonist ivuxolimab. The receptors originated from an adult with an advanced solid tumor such as melanoma, head and neck, liver or kidney cancer. The CDR3 runs from the conserved cysteine through the conserved F or W. The order of the fields is CDR3 DNA, CDR3 protein, D gene, CDR3 length, J gene, clone size, V gene. A D gene is named only where the DNA matches it firmly. Expanded clones get a size class; other rows say once, few or many, or leave the size out.

cdr3_nt: TGTGCTAGCAGCTTAAGAGCGGGAGGGTCCTACAATGAGCAGTTCTTC
cdr3_aa: CASSLRAGGSYNEQFF
d_call: TRBD2
cdr3_length: 16
j_call: TRBJ2-1
clone_size: NA
v_call: TRBV7-7

cdr3_nt: TGCGCCAGCAGCTTGGAAGGACAGGGGGCGGAAGAGCAGTACTTC
cdr3_aa: CASSLEGQGAEEQYF
d_call: TRBD1
cdr3_length: 15
j_call: TRBJ2-7
clone_size: once
v_call: TRBV5-1

cdr3_nt: TGTGCCAGCAGTAAAAGGCCGGGGTCCTCCTACGAGCAGTACTTC
cdr3_aa: CASSKRPGSSYEQYF
d_call: NA
cdr3_length: 15
j_call: TRBJ2-7
clone_size: NA
v_call: TRBV28

cdr3_nt: TGCGCCAGCAGCTTGGATGGACAGGTTGACTACGAGCAGTACTTC
cdr3_aa: CASSLDGQVDYEQYF
d_call: TRBD1
cdr3_length: 15
j_call: TRBJ2-7
clone_size: NA
v_call: TRBV5-1

cdr3_nt: TGTGCCTGGAGGGATGAACCCGCGGAGACCCAGTACTTC
cdr3_aa: CAWRDEPAETQYF
d_call: NA
cdr3_length: 13
j_call: TRBJ2-5
clone_size: NA
v_call: TRBV30

cdr3_nt: TGTGCCAGCAGTTACTACAGGGATACTGAAGCTTTCTTT
cdr3_aa: CASSYYRDTEAFF
d_call: NA
cdr3_length: 13
j_call: TRBJ1-1
clone_size: once
v_call: TRBV6-5

cdr3_nt: TGCGCCAGCAGCCCTGGAGCCCTAGCGGAGGCCGAGCAGTACTTC
cdr3_aa: CASSPGALAEAEQYF
d_call: TRBD2
cdr3_length: 15
j_call: TRBJ2-7
clone_size: NA
v_call: TRBV5-1

cdr3_nt: TGTGCCAGCAACGGGGCAGGGACGAGCAACACTGAAGCTTTCTTT
cdr3_aa: CASNGAGTSNTEAFF
d_call: NA
cdr3_length: 15
j_call: TRBJ1-1
clone_size: NA
v_call: TRBV2

cdr3_nt: TGTGCCAGCAACCTACTAGCGGGGACGTCCGGGGAGCTGTTTTTT
cdr3_aa: CASNLLAGTSGELFF
d_call: TRBD2
cdr3_length: 15
j_call: TRBJ2-2
clone_size: NA
v_call: TRBV6-1

cdr3_nt: TGTGCCTGGAGTTGGCAGAACAGCAATCAGCCCCAGCATTTT
cdr3_aa: CAWSWQNSNQPQHF
d_call: NA
cdr3_length: 14
j_call: TRBJ1-5
clone_size: NA
v_call: TRBV30

cdr3_nt: TGTGCCAGCAGTTCTCCCGGTACTGGAAACACCATATATTTT
cdr3_aa: CASSSPGTGNTIYF
d_call: NA
cdr3_length: 14
j_call: TRBJ1-3
clone_size: NA
v_call: TRBV6-5

cdr3_nt: TGTGCCTGCAAGGGGGACTCCTACGAGCAGTACTTC
cdr3_aa: CACKGDSYEQYF
d_call: NA
cdr3_length: 12
j_call: TRBJ2-7
clone_size: NA
v_call: TRBV2

cdr3_nt: TGTGCCAGCAGCTTAAGTAGCGGCCCCTACAATGAGCAGTTCTTC
cdr3_aa: CASSLSSGPYNEQFF
d_call: NA
cdr3_length: 15
j_call: TRBJ2-1
clone_size: NA
v_call: TRBV11-2

cdr3_nt: TGTGCCAGCAGTTATGCCGGGACGGTGGTCGAAAAACTGTTTTTT
cdr3_aa: CASSYAGTVVEKLFF
d_call: NA
cdr3_length: 15
j_call: TRBJ1-4
clone_size: once
v_call: TRBV6-5

cdr3_nt: TGCGCCAGCAGCTGGGGACATTCCACTGAAGCTTTCTTT
cdr3_aa: CASSWGHSTEAFF
d_call: NA
cdr3_length: 13
j_call: TRBJ1-1
clone_size: NA
v_call: TRBV5-1

cdr3_nt: TGTGCCAGCAGCTTCACAAACTCCTACAATGAGCAGTTCTTC
cdr3_aa: CASSFTNSYNEQFF
d_call: NA
cdr3_length: 14
j_call: TRBJ2-1
clone_size: NA
v_call: TRBV11-3

cdr3_nt: TGTGCCAGCAGCTTACAGGGGGCTAGGGAGCAGTACTTC
cdr3_aa: CASSLQGAREQYF
d_call: TRBD1
cdr3_length: 13
j_call: TRBJ2-5
clone_size: NA
v_call: TRBV5-4

cdr3_nt: TGTGCCAGCAGCTTAAGGAGCGGGGCGAACACCGGGGAGCTGTTTTTT
cdr3_aa: CASSLRSGANTGELFF
d_call: TRBD2
cdr3_length: 16
j_call: TRBJ2-2
clone_size: NA
v_call: TRBV7-3

cdr3_nt: TGTGCCTGGACAGCCGGTGGTGGCTACACCTTC
cdr3_aa: CAWTAGGGYTF
d_call: NA
cdr3_length: 11
j_call: TRBJ1-2
clone_size: NA
v_call: TRBV30

cdr3_nt: TGTGCCAGCAGCAAGCGTATCTATGAGCAGTTCTTC
cdr3_aa: CASSKRIYEQFF
d_call: NA
cdr3_length: 12
j_call: TRBJ2-1
clone_size: NA
v_call: TRBV21-1

cdr3_nt: TGTGCCAGCAGCTTTTCGGTCTCCTATAATTCACCCCTCCACTTT
cdr3_aa: CASSFSVSYNSPLHF
d_call: NA
cdr3_length: 15
j_call: TRBJ1-6
clone_size: NA
v_call: TRBV7-9

cdr3_nt: TGTGCCAGCTCACCACCGGAAGGACGGGGCACAGATACGCAGTATTTT
cdr3_aa: CASSPPEGRGTDTQYF
d_call: NA
cdr3_length: 16
j_call: TRBJ2-3
clone_size: NA
v_call: TRBV18

cdr3_nt: TGCGCCAGCAGTCTTGAGGGGCTAGGGGCAGATACGCAGTATTTT
cdr3_aa: CASSLEGLGADTQYF
d_call: NA
cdr3_length: 15
j_call: TRBJ2-3
clone_size: once
v_call: TRBV5-1

cdr3_nt: TGTGCCAGTACCATGGGGCCAGCGAAGAGCTCCTACGAGCAGTACTTC
cdr3_aa: CASTMGPAKSSYEQYF
d_call: NA
cdr3_length: 16
j_call: TRBJ2-7
clone_size: once
v_call: TRBV19

cdr3_nt: TGTGCCAGCAGCTTACTGGGTCTGGCGCAAAATGAGCAGTTCTTC
cdr3_aa: CASSLLGLAQNEQFF
d_call: NA
cdr3_length: 15
j_call: TRBJ2-1
clone_size: NA
v_call: TRBV7-9

cdr3_nt: TGTGCCAGCAGCTTGTCCGGGACTAGCGGGAGAGTGGGGTCCTACGAGCAGTACTTC
cdr3_aa: CASSLSGTSGRVGSYEQYF
d_call: TRBD2
cdr3_length: 19
j_call: TRBJ2-7
clone_size: NA
v_call: TRBV7-9

cdr3_nt: TGTGCCAGCAGTTCACGGGCCTTCACTGGGGCCAACGTCCTGACTTTC
cdr3_aa: CASSSRAFTGANVLTF
d_call: NA
cdr3_length: 16
j_call: TRBJ2-6
clone_size: NA
v_call: TRBV28

cdr3_nt: TGTGCCAGCAGCTCCGGGTGGGAGGTTTCACCCCTCCACTTT
cdr3_aa: CASSSGWEVSPLHF
d_call: NA
cdr3_length: 14
j_call: TRBJ1-6
clone_size: once
v_call: TRBV5-6